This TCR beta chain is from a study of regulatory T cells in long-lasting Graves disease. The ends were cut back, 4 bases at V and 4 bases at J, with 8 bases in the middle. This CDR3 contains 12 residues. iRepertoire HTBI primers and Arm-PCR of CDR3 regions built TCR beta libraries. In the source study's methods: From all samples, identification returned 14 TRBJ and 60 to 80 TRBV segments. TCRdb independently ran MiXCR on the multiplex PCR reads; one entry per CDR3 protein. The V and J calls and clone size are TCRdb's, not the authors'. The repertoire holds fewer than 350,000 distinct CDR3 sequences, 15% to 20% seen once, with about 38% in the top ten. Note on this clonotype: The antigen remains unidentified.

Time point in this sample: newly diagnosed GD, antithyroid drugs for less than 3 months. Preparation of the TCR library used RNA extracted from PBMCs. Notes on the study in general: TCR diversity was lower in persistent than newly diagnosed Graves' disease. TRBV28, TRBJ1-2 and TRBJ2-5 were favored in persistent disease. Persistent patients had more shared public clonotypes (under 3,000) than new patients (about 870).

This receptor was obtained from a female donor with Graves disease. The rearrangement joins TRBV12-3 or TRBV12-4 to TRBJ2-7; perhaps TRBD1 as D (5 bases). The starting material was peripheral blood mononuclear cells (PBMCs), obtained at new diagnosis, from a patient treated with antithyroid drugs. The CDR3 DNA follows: TGTGCCAGCAGTTCGTACAGGTACGAGCAGTACTTC. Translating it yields CASSSYRYEQYF.